The rows below give T cell receptor beta chains drawn from one sample of a study of CD8 T cells in ankylosing spondylitis. TCRdb redid the calling of the 5' RACE reads with MiXCR, one entry per CDR3 protein. This sample has approximately 550,000 distinct CDR3 sequences, with 10% to 15% found just once. Sequencing used blood, either unsorted or a sorted T cell fraction (not recorded which). These TCRs come from a male donor with ankylosing spondylitis. The CDR3 runs from the conserved cysteine through the conserved F or W. The order of the fields is J gene, V gene, D gene, clone size, CDR3 DNA, CDR3 protein. The D gene is left open where the match is weak. Clone size is not always given. Where it is, it says once, few, many or a class for expanded clones.

J: TRBJ2-3; V: TRBV5-1; D: -; size: -; DNA: TGCGCCAGCAGCCGAGGACAGATCACAGATACGCAGTATTTT; CDR3: CASSRGQITDTQYF
J: TRBJ1-1; V: TRBV5-1; D: TRBD1; size: -; DNA: TGCGCCAGCAGCTTTCAGGGGGGCATGAACACTGAAGCTTTCTTT; CDR3: CASSFQGGMNTEAFF
J: TRBJ1-3; V: TRBV12-3/TRBV12-4; D: -; size: few; DNA: TGTGCCAGCAGTTCCCGACCTGGAAACACCATATATTTT; CDR3: CASSSRPGNTIYF
J: TRBJ1-1; V: TRBV30; D: -; size: -; DNA: TGTGCCTGGAAGGAGAACTGGACTGAAGCTTTCTTT; CDR3: CAWKENWTEAFF
J: TRBJ2-2; V: TRBV5-1; D: -; size: many; DNA: TGCGCCAGCAGCGATGGTGGGGCATCGAACACCGGGGAGCTGTTTTTT; CDR3: CASSDGGASNTGELFF
J: TRBJ2-2; V: TRBV25-1; D: TRBD1; size: few; DNA: TGTGCCACCACAGGGGGGTCAACCGGGGAGCTGTTTTTT; CDR3: CATTGGSTGELFF
J: TRBJ2-3; V: TRBV9; D: TRBD1; size: -; DNA: TGTGCCAGCAGCAAACGACAGGGTGGGGATACGCAGTATTTT; CDR3: CASSKRQGGDTQYF
J: TRBJ2-3; V: TRBV24-1; D: TRBD1; size: few; DNA: TGTGCCACCAGTGATCCCCCCGGGACAGGGGTAACAGATACGCAGTATTTT; CDR3: CATSDPPGTGVTDTQYF
J: TRBJ2-1; V: TRBV7-9; D: TRBD2; size: -; DNA: TGTGCCAGCAGCTATACTACGGGACTAGCAGGCCATGAGCAGTTCTTC; CDR3: CASSYTTGLAGHEQFF
J: TRBJ2-1; V: TRBV12-3/TRBV12-4; D: TRBD2; size: -; DNA: TGTGCCAGCAGTCCCGGGACTAGCCTAACGAATTACAATGAGCAGTTCTTC; CDR3: CASSPGTSLTNYNEQFF
J: TRBJ1-6; V: TRBV7-8; D: TRBD1; size: few; DNA: TGTGCCAGCTACTTAAAGCGGACAGGGGGAAATAATTCACCCCTCCACTTT; CDR3: CASYLKRTGGNNSPLHF
J: TRBJ1-5; V: TRBV3-1; D: -; size: -; DNA: TGTGCCAGCAGCCCCCTGAGGGGAAATCAGCCCCAGCATTTT; CDR3: CASSPLRGNQPQHF
J: TRBJ2-1; V: TRBV5-4; D: TRBD2; size: -; DNA: TGTGCCAGCAGCTTGGCCTGGGCTAGCGGGTACAATGAGCAGTTCTTC; CDR3: CASSLAWASGYNEQFF
J: TRBJ2-2; V: TRBV12-3/TRBV12-4; D: -; size: few; DNA: TGTGCCAGCAGGGTCGGGACGGTCAACACCGGGGAGCTGTTTTTT; CDR3: CASRVGTVNTGELFF
J: TRBJ1-1; V: TRBV25-1; D: -; size: -; DNA: TGTGCCAGCAGCCCGAATGGAGGGGCGGACACTGAAGCTTTCTTT; CDR3: CASSPNGGADTEAFF
J: TRBJ2-1; V: TRBV11-1; D: TRBD2; size: many; DNA: TGTGCCAGCAGCCCCCCAAGGACTAGCGGGAGGGAACAATACAATGAGCAGTTCTTC; CDR3: CASSPPRTSGREQYNEQFF
J: TRBJ1-2; V: TRBV12-3/TRBV12-4; D: TRBD1; size: many; DNA: TGTGCCAGCAGCCCCGGGACAGGGGTCGGCTACACCTTC; CDR3: CASSPGTGVGYTF
J: TRBJ2-2; V: TRBV5-1; D: -; size: many; DNA: TGCGCCAGCAGCACCGAGAACTTAGAAGTCGGGGAGCTGTTTTTT; CDR3: CASSTENLEVGELFF
J: TRBJ2-3; V: TRBV7-2; D: TRBD2; size: few; DNA: TGTGCCAGCAGCTTAGGCGGGACTAGCGGGAGTAGTGCGCAGTATTTT; CDR3: CASSLGGTSGSSAQYF
J: TRBJ2-3; V: TRBV7-6; D: TRBD2; size: few; DNA: TGTGCCAGCAGCTCGTCTAGCGGGTATACGCAGTATTTT; CDR3: CASSSSSGYTQYF
J: TRBJ2-1; V: TRBV4-2; D: TRBD2; size: few; DNA: TGTGCCAGCAGCCCCGAACTAGCGGGGGTACTTAGCTCCTACAATGAGCAGTTCTTC; CDR3: CASSPELAGVLSSYNEQFF
J: TRBJ2-5; V: TRBV5-1; D: TRBD2; size: -; DNA: TGCGCCAGCAGCTTCACGGGAGGGCCGGGTGAGACCCAGTACTTC; CDR3: CASSFTGGPGETQYF
J: TRBJ2-1; V: TRBV5-1; D: TRBD2; size: few; DNA: TGCGCCAGCAGCTTGGGTATAGGTAGCGGGAAGTACAATGAGCAGTTCTTC; CDR3: CASSLGIGSGKYNEQFF
J: TRBJ1-5; V: TRBV3-1; D: -; size: few; DNA: TGTGCCAGCAGCCAAGATTTAGGGAGCCGGAATCAGCCCCAGCATTTT; CDR3: CASSQDLGSRNQPQHF